Presented here are 10 T cell receptor beta chains from one specimen sequenced in a study of beta chain features in type 1 diabetes. The authors reverse transcribed all of the isolated RNA, so sequencing captured expressed TCRB transcripts. Using immunoSEQ multiplex PCR, the repertoire was profiled, and TCRdb retains in-frame clones only, with some absent. The table includes a few hundred thousand clones, about 15% detected once. Sequenced sample: naive CD4+ T cells from blood. The receptors were gathered from a woman between 18 and 29 years old in good health.

This chain joins TRBV4-3 and TRBJ2-2; weak D call: TRBD2 (6 bases). CDR1 and CDR2 from the germline V gene are LGHNA and YSLEER. This CDR3 region has 15 residues. V shed 2 bases and J shed 4 bases, with 11 bases lying between them. The CDR3 here is CASSQLTSFTGELFF. CDR3 nucleotide sequence: TGCGCCAGCAGCCAATTGACTAGTTTCACCGGGGAGCTGTTTTTT.

This clone was counted only a few times. This rearrangement joins TRBV30 to TRBJ2-1, with D possibly matching TRBD2 (5 bases). The CDR3 has 18 residues. V shed 0 bases and J shed 2 bases, with 20 bases lying between them. The V gene's germline CDR1 is GTSNPN and CDR2 SVGIG (reference sequence). The CDR3 here is CAWSVQGLTGITYNEQFF. For the CDR3, the DNA is TGTGCCTGGAGTGTACAAGGACTCACTGGGATAACCTACAATGAGCAGTTCTTC.

This clone has a handful of counts. The chain links TRBV29-1 to TRBJ2-6; 7 bases are a match to TRBD1. This CDR3 has 20 residues. The J segment lost 0 bases and the V segment lost 3 bases, leaving 17 bases of the junction unmatched. CDR1 and CDR2 (germline): SQVTM, ANQGSEA. CDR3 DNA: TGCAGCGTTGAGGAAGGACAGGCGCTCTGGAAACTCTCTGGGGCCAACGTCCTGACTTTC. Its protein is CSVEEGQALWKLSGANVLTF.

This chain links TRBV2 with TRBJ1-2, with 7 bases lining up with TRBD1. The length of the CDR3 is 16 residues. Germline V lookup: CDR1 SNHLY, CDR2 FYNNEI. Losses at the gene ends were 6 bases for V and 8 bases for J; bases not matched to a gene: 18. This chain's CDR3 is CASSATGTQGGKGYTF. CDR3 nucleotide sequence: TGTGCCAGCAGCGCAACAGGGACCCAGGGGGGAAAAGGCTACACCTTC.

Only a few counts were recorded for this clone. The chain uses TRBV30 and TRBJ2-7; D ambiguous. With 7 bases removed from V and 0 bases from J, the gap between germline ends came to 22 bases. Per the germline V gene, CDR1 is GTSNPN and CDR2 is SVGIG (reference sequence). This CDR3 contains 16 residues. This CDR3 is CAYQNRDAVLSYEQYF. The CDR3 DNA sequence: TGTGCCTACCAAAACCGCGATGCGGTACTCTCCTACGAGCAGTACTTC.

In its sample, this clone was seen a few times. V usage is TRBV29-1 and J usage is TRBJ1-1; 10 bases map to TRBD1. V dropped 6 bases and J dropped 5; count of bases not matched to a gene: 9. This CDR3 has 14 residues. CDR1 and CDR2 (germline): SQVTM, ANQGSEA. The DNA for the CDR3 is TGCAGCGTCGGGACAGGGGCCTACCTAACTGAAGCTTTCTTT. It specifies CSVGTGAYLTEAFF. Complete variable domain (other parts from reference TRBV29-1 and TRBJ1-1): SAVISQKPSRDICQRGTSLTIQCQVDSQVTMMFWYRQQPGQSLTLIATANQGSEATYESGFVIDKFPISRPNLTFSTLTVSNMSPEDSSIYLCSVGTGAYLTEAFFGQGTRLTVV.

This clone appeared a single time. The gene calls are TRBV5-1 and TRBJ2-1; 9 bases are a match to TRBD1. The V gene end was trimmed by 2 bases and the J gene end by 4 bases; junction bases not matched to a gene: 7. This CDR3 comprises 16 residues. Germline CDR1 is SGHRS and CDR2 is YFSETQ. The CDR3 protein is CASSFTGTGPYNEQFF. CDR3 nucleotides: TGCGCCAGCAGCTTCACCGGGACAGGGCCGTACAATGAGCAGTTCTTC. The full variable domain, completed using reference TRBV5-1 and TRBJ2-1, is KAGVTQTPRYLIKTRGQQVTLSCSPISGHRSVSWYQQTPGQGLQFLFEYFSETQRNKGNFPGRFSGRQFSNSRSEMNVSTLELGDSALYLCASSFTGTGPYNEQFFGPGTRLTVL.

There are a few counts of this clone. V is TRBV28 and J is TRBJ2-1; D perhaps matches TRBD1 (6 bases). The CDR3 consists of 12 residues. V was clipped by 8 bases and J by 9 bases, with 14 bases between them. Germline CDR1 and CDR2: MDHEN and SYDVKM. The CDR3 loop is CASLGGLSEQFF. DNA of the CDR3: TGTGCCAGCCTAGGGGGATTGAGTGAGCAGTTCTTC.

This clone occurred a few times. The rearrangement joins TRBV4-1 to TRBJ2-5; 8 bases agree with TRBD2. This CDR3 has 14 residues. The germline V gene has CDR1 MGHRA and CDR2 YSYEKL. Losses at the gene ends were 4 bases for V and 5 bases for J; bases not matched to a gene: 6. In DNA form, the CDR3 reads TGCGCCAGCAGCCTTAACGGCGGGAGGGAGACCCAGTACTTC. Amino acid sequence: CASSLNGGRETQYF.

This rearrangement joins TRBV18 to TRBJ1-1, with 7 nucleotides matching TRBD1. The length of the CDR3 is 15 residues. With V trimmed by 6 bases and J by 1 base, 8 bases remained unmatched. CDR1 and CDR2 (germline): KGHSH, LQKENI. CDR3 region: CASSGRQGANTEAFF. As DNA, the CDR3 is TGTGCCAGCTCGGGTCGACAGGGTGCGAACACTGAAGCTTTCTTT.